This T cell receptor beta chain originates from a study of T cells in Graves' hyperthyroidism and ophthalmopathy (dated by TCRdb to between 2019 and 2020). In terms of the full investigation: Peripheral blood was sampled at the time of initial diagnosis, prior to any treatment. TCR V-J signatures able to tell the groups apart were searched for in a discovery cohort of more than 90 patients, of whom around 43 had Graves' ophthalmopathy and around 58 had stable Graves' hyperthyroidism. Whether ophthalmopathy could be predicted prospectively was tested in an independent validation cohort made up of 18 to 20 hyperthyroidism patients plus 17 patients who later progressed to ophthalmopathy. The roughly 90 discovery patients were divided at random into training and test sets in a 7:3 ratio. The study also compared thyroid tissue and blood T-cell repertoires from 6 or 7 Graves' hyperthyroidism patients. Following sampling, methimazole starting at 30 mg daily was given to hyperthyroidism patients, and high-dose intravenous methylprednisolone was given to ophthalmopathy patients. TCR Vbeta CDR3 sequencing of approximately 140 peripheral blood samples (under 45 ophthalmopathy, 75 hyperthyroidism and some 17 progressor patients) is reported in the paper.

Ophthalmopathy patients had moderately to severely active disease, with a Clinical Activity Score of 3 or more, a NOSPECS grade of 4 or more, and a disease duration of less than 3 months. Patients with uncontrolled infections, other autoimmune diseases, pregnancy or lactation were excluded. Clinical symptoms, serum thyroxine and TRAb, thyroid ultrasound, and orbital computed tomography formed the basis for the diagnoses. PBMCs were separated from 7.5 to 10 ml of fresh peripheral blood using Ficoll-Paque density gradient centrifugation. Total RNA was extracted with Trizol reagent, and quality was checked on an Agilent 2100 Bioanalyzer. CDR1 and CDR2 (MNHEY, SVGAGI) derive from the germline V gene. Reading from cysteine to phenylalanine, the CDR3 counts 15 amino acids. The only DNA kept is the CDR3, 45 bases in frame from the first base. Trimming costs V 1 base and J 4 bases, and their ends lie 13 bases apart.

In this sample, this clonotype turned up many times. No antigen is known for it. It has no much larger one-base neighbor in the sample; base qualities were not kept. Amplification of TCR beta CDR3 regions was carried out from RNA transcripts. The TCR CDR3 was subjected to a first round of RT-PCR using the HTBI primer set and the Qiagen OneStep RT-PCR kit. A second multiplex PCR round built the libraries, followed by size selection and purification. Paired-end sequencing of the libraries was performed with 100 bp reads on an Illumina HiSeq2000. In the original analysis: SOAPnuke was used to process the raw data, throwing out any read that contained adapters or uncalled bases, had a mean Phred below 15, or lacked an exact constant-primer or identifier match. High-quality paired reads were merged with COPE v1.2.5, and unique nucleotide sequences were defined as clonotypes. Clonotypes were aligned to IMGT TRBV, TRBD and TRBJ reference segments using MiTCR v1.1. The analysis was restricted to V-J combinations with a frequency above 0.0001, which together covered 99.2% of the repertoires. The TCS score was defined as F50 (clonal expansion) divided by E x V (chaos), with BLOSUM62-based TCRdist calculated between CDR3 peptides within each V-J. Welch's t-statistics and random forest reduced approximately 520 V-J features to about 13, which were used in a naive Bayes classifier (R e1071). TCRdb reprocessed the public reads (quality trimming at Q25 with fastp, clone calling with MiXCR) and kept in-frame beta chains. Duplicate CDR3 protein sequences are folded into a single record with the most common DNA and genes. None of the V and J calls come from the authors' own analysis; TCRdb made them. Recorded for this sample are fewer than 550,000 distinct CDR3 sequences; 24% of them occurred a single time. Together, the top ten hold over 9% of the sample.

Overall study results and their limits: In validation, the model predicted progression to ophthalmopathy with about 71% sensitivity and 72.22% specificity, a median of around six months before onset. Ophthalmopathy was separated from stable hyperthyroidism by a 13 V-J signature model, with approximately 90% sensitivity and about 81% specificity obtained in cross-validation and 80%/75% obtained in testing. Most expanded thyroid clonotypes (frequency above 0.001) were also detected in blood, suggesting blood repertoires may reflect thyroid immune responses. No statistical method was used to fix the sample size in advance, and group allocation was not hidden from the investigators.

The rearranged chain carries TRBV6-5 and TRBJ1-1, with no D gene named confidently. The clonotype was recovered from a woman in her 30s with Graves' ophthalmopathy. The sample taken for sequencing was blood. The DNA is as follows: TGTGCCAGCAGTTACTATCCGGGGTATGGCACTGAAGCTTTCTTT. It is translated as CASSYYPGYGTEAFF.